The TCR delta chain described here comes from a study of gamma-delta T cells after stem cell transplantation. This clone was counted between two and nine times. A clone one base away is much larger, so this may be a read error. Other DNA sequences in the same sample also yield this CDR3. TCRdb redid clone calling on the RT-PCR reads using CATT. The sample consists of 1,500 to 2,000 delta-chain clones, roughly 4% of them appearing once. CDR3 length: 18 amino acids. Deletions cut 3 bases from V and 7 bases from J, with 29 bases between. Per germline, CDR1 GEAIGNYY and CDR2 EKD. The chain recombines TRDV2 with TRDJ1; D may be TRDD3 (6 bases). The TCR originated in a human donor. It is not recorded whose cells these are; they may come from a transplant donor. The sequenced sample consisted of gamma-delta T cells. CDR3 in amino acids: CACDPLRLGTPVIGKLIF. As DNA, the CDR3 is TGTGCCTGTGACCCTCTACGGCTGGGGACCCCCGTAATCGGTAAACTCATCTTT.